The source of this T cell receptor (beta chain) is a study of regulatory T cells in long-lasting Graves disease. Study-wide findings and caveats: TCR diversity was lower in persistent Graves' patients than in newly diagnosed ones. Persistent cases favored TRBV28, TRBJ1-2 and TRBJ2-5.

There are many counts of this clonotype. Antigen unknown. The V gene end was trimmed by 4 bases and the J gene end by 7 bases; junction bases not matched to a gene: 10. The germline V gene has CDR1 SGHTA and CDR2 FQGNSA. The CDR3 length is 16 residues. Relying on iRepertoire HTBI primers and Arm-PCR of CDR3 regions, the team built TCR beta libraries. MiXCR was run by TCRdb on the multiplex PCR reads, yielding one entry per CDR3 protein. The data hold roughly 420,000 distinct CDR3 sequences, with 15% to 19% observed a single time. Documented time point: newly diagnosed GD, antithyroid drugs for less than 3 months. There was RNA extracted from PBMCs, and the TCR library was made from it.

J is TRBJ2-7 and V is TRBV7-2, with TRBD2 matching 13 bases. The receptor was derived from a female donor with Graves disease. The source was peripheral blood mononuclear cells (PBMCs), collected at new diagnosis, from a patient treated with antithyroid drugs. Here the CDR3 reads CASSSPQLAGGREQYF. CDR3 nucleotide sequence: TGTGCCAGCAGCTCCCCCCAACTAGCGGGAGGGCGTGAGCAGTACTTC.